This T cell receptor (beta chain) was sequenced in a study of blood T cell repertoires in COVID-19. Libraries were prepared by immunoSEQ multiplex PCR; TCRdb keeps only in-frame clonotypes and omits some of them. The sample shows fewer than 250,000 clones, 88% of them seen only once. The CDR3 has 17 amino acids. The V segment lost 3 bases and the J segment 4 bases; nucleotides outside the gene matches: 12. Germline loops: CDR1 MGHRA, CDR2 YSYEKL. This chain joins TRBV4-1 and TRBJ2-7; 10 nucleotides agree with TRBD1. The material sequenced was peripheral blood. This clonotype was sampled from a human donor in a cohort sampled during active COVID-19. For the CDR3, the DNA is TGCGCCAGCAGCCAGGGCGACAGGGGGCCCACCAGTTACGAGCAGTACTTC. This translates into CASSQGDRGPTSYEQYF.